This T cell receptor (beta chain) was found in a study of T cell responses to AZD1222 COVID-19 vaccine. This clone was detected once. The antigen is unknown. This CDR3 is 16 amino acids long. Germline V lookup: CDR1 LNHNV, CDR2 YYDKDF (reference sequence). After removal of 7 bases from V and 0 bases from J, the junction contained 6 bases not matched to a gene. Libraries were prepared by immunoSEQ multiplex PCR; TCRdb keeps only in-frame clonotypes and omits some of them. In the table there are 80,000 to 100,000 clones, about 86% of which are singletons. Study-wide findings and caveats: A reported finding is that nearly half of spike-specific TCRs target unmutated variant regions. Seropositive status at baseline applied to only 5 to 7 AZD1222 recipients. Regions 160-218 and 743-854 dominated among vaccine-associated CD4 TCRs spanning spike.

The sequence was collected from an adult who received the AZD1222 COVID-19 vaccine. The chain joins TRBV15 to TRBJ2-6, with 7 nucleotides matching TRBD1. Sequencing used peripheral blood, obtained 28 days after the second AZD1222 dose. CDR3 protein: CATTLDRSSGANVLTF. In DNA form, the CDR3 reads TGTGCCACCACCCTGGACAGGAGCTCTGGGGCCAACGTCCTGACTTTC. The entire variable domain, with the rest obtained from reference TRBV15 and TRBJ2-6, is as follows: DAMVIQNPRYQVTQFGKPVTLSCSQTLNHNVMYWYQQKSSQAPKLLFHYYDKDFNNEADTPDNFQSRRPNTSFCFLDIRSPGLGDTAMYLCATTLDRSSGANVLTFGAGSRLTVL.